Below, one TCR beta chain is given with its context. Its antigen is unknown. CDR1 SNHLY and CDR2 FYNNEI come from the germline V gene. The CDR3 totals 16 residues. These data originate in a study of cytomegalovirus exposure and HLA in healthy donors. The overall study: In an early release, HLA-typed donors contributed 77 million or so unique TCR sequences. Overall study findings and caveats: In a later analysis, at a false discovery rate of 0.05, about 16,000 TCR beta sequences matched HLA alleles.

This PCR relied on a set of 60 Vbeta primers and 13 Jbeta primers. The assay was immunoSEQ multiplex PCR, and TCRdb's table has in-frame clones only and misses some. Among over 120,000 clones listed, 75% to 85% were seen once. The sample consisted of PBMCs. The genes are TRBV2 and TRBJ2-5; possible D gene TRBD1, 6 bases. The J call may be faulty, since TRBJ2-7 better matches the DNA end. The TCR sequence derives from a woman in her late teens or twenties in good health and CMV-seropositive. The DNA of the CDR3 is TGTGCCAGCAGAAAACAGGGTGGTGTGGACTCCTACGAGCAGTACTTC. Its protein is CASRKQGGVDSYEQYF.